The 15 T cell receptor beta chains listed next were all sequenced from one sample in a study of blood T cell repertoires in COVID-19. The repertoire was sequenced with immunoSEQ multiplex PCR; TCRdb's copy has only in-frame clones and lacks some. The table includes 180,000 or so clones, about 88% detected once. Sequencing used peripheral blood. These receptors came from a man aged 18-30 years with acute or convalescent COVID-19.

The CDR3 sequence is CASSETYVGGTEAFF. The CDR3 nucleotides are TGCGCCAGCAGTGAAACTTACGTCGGGGGTACTGAAGCTTTCTTT. The rearrangement uses TRBV10-2 and TRBJ1-1, with D possibly TRBD1 on 5 matching bases. Looked up from germline, CDR1 is WSHSY and CDR2 is SAAADI. V lost 3 bases and J lost 5, with 16 bases in between. The CDR3 consists of 15 residues.

J is TRBJ2-7 and V is TRBV12-5; 11 bases line up with TRBD2. The V segment lost 5 bases and the J segment 3 bases; nucleotides outside the gene matches: 18. The germline V gene has CDR1 LGHNT and CDR2 FRNRAP. The CDR3 length is 19 residues. CDR3 residues: CASGLLAGGQSSEIYEQYV. CDR3 DNA sequence: TGTGCTAGTGGTCTCCTAGCGGGGGGTCAATCTTCCGAAATCTACGAGCAGTACGTC.

V usage is TRBV9 and J usage is TRBJ1-6; D not certain. The ends were cut back, 5 bases at V and 4 bases at J, with 16 bases in the middle. Germline values: CDR1 SGDLS, CDR2 YYNGEE. The CDR3 has 16 residues. CDR3 in amino acids: CASRPDRGEYNSPLHF. The DNA for the CDR3 is TGTGCCAGCAGACCGGACCGGGGAGAATATAATTCACCCCTCCACTTT.

The chain couples TRBV7-2 to TRBJ2-3; no definite D call. The V and J ends lost 6 bases and 0 bases respectively, with 16 bases between them. Germline V gives CDR1 SGHTA, CDR2 FQGNSA. This CDR3 comprises 16 residues. The CDR3 DNA is TGTGCCAGCAGTTCCCAGGCAGGTACTAGCACAGATACGCAGTATTTT. Its translation is CASSSQAGTSTDTQYF.

Here the CDR3 reads CASSPWDGLTDTQYF. DNA of the CDR3: TGTGCCAGCAGCCCCTGGGATGGACTAACAGATACGCAGTATTTT. The chain joins TRBV13 to TRBJ2-3; the D gene is possibly TRBD2 (6 bases). With 5 bases removed from V and 3 bases from J, the gap between germline ends came to 15 bases. Looked up from germline, CDR1 is PRHDT and CDR2 is FYEKMQ (reference sequence). This CDR3 has 15 residues.

The chain carries TRBV5-4 and TRBJ2-1; maybe TRBD1 (6 bases). V dropped 4 bases and J dropped 4 bases, with 18 bases sitting between them. The CDR3 is made up of 16 amino acids. Germline loops: CDR1 SGHNT, CDR2 YYREEE (reference sequence). The CDR3 DNA reads TGTGCCAGCAGCCCAACAGGGATAACTTCGTACAATGAGCAGTTCTTC. This codes for CASSPTGITSYNEQFF. Variable domain in full (rest from reference TRBV5-4 and TRBJ2-1): ETGVTQSPTHLIKTRGQQVTLRCSSQSGHNTVSWYQQALGQGPQFIFQYYREEENGRGNFPPRFSGLQFPNYSSELNVNALELDDSALYLCASSPTGITSYNEQFFGPGTRLTVL.

This chain links TRBV6-5 with TRBJ2-1; maybe TRBD2 (7 bases). CDR1 is MNHEY, CDR2 SVGAGI, per germline. CDR3 length: 15 amino acids. Trimming cost V 7 bases and J 0 bases, with 13 bases left between them. CDR3 coding DNA: TGTGCCAGCACCTCTGGGGGGGCCTCCTACAATGAGCAGTTCTTC. Protein product: CASTSGGASYNEQFF.

This clone was picked up a small number of times. The genes are TRBV5-1 and TRBJ1-6; no clear D gene. V lost 0 bases and J lost 7, with 14 bases in between. Germline-derived CDR1 and CDR2 are SGHRS and YFSETQ. The CDR3 runs to 16 residues. Here the CDR3 DNA reads TGCGCCAGCAGCTTGGAGGTCGGTAGGAGCAATTCACCCCTCCACTTT. Translating gives CASSLEVGRSNSPLHF.

The rearrangement joins TRBV5-1 to TRBJ2-2; TRBD1 matches at 8 bases. The CDR3 extends over 16 amino acids. CDR1 and CDR2 from the germline V gene are SGHRS and YFSETQ. V was pared by 1 base and J by 4 bases, with 6 bases of the junction left unmatched. The CDR3 reads CASSLLGQAATGELFF. The DNA of the CDR3 is TGCGCCAGCAGCTTGTTGGGACAGGCAGCCACCGGGGAGCTGTTTTTT.

The chain links TRBV5-1 to TRBJ1-1; the D is unclear. The CDR3 has 15 residues. CDR1 SGHRS and CDR2 YFSETQ come from the germline V gene. V shed 0 bases and J shed 0 bases, with 9 bases lying between them. The CDR3 protein is CASSLGAVMNTEAFF. In nucleotides, the CDR3 is TGCGCCAGCAGCTTGGGTGCGGTTATGAACACTGAAGCTTTCTTT. The full variable domain, in which reference TRBV5-1 and TRBJ1-1 provide the parts outside the CDR3, is KAGVTQTPRYLIKTRGQQVTLSCSPISGHRSVSWYQQTPGQGLQFLFEYFSETQRNKGNFPGRFSGRQFSNSRSEMNVSTLELGDSALYLCASSLGAVMNTEAFFGQGTRLTVV.

This clone was seen a handful of times. J is TRBJ2-7 and V is TRBV7-9; TRBD2 matches 8 bases. J was trimmed by 1 base and V by 6 bases; bases with no gene match: 2. The CDR3 contains 13 residues. The germline CDR1 and CDR2 sequences are SEHNR and FQNEAQ (reference sequence). The DNA of the CDR3 is TGTGCCAGCAGGGCGGGGGGTTCCTACGAGCAGTACTTC. Translation: CASRAGGSYEQYF. Full variable domain (remainder filled in from reference TRBV7-9 and TRBJ2-7): DTGVSQNPRHKITKRGQNVTFRCDPISEHNRLYWYRQTLGQGPEFLTYFQNEAQLEKSRLLSDRFSAERPKGSFSTLEIQRTEQGDSAMYLCASRAGGSYEQYFGPGTRLTVT.

V gene TRBV6-4 combines with J gene TRBJ2-1; TRBD2 matches at 12 bases. There are 15 residues in the CDR3. With 6 bases clipped from V and 8 bases from J, the junction kept 8 bases outside the gene matches. CDR1 is MRHNA and CDR2 is SNTAGT in the germline V gene. The CDR3, as DNA: TGTGCCAGCAGCCCTAGCGGGGGGGAGTACGATGAGCAGTTCTTC. Protein: CASSPSGGEYDEQFF.

The chain couples TRBV24-1 to TRBJ2-2; TRBD1 matches at 10 bases. This CDR3 has 13 residues. The J segment lost 6 bases and the V segment lost 9 bases, leaving 3 bases of the junction unmatched. Per germline, CDR1 KGHDR and CDR2 SFDVKD. The CDR3 reads CATRDRGSGELFF. The CDR3 region has the DNA TGTGCCACCCGGGACAGGGGCTCCGGGGAGCTGTTTTTT.

The chain employs TRBV5-4 and TRBJ2-7; 8 positions agree with TRBD2. The ends lost 4 bases at V and 6 bases at J; junction bases unmatched: 6. In germline, CDR1 is SGHNT, CDR2 YYREEE (reference sequence). This CDR3 is built from 13 residues. The CDR3: CASSRRGGTEQYV. The CDR3 nucleotides are TGTGCCAGCAGCCGCCGGGGGGGTACCGAGCAGTACGTC.

V is TRBV5-4 and J is TRBJ2-2; D uncertain. CDR3 length equals 13 residues. Germline CDR1 SGHNT, CDR2 YYREEE (reference sequence). Deletions cut 2 bases from V and 5 bases from J, with 7 bases between. CDR3 amino acids: CASSFYLTGELFF. Here the CDR3 DNA reads TGTGCCAGCAGCTTTTATCTGACCGGGGAGCTGTTTTTT.